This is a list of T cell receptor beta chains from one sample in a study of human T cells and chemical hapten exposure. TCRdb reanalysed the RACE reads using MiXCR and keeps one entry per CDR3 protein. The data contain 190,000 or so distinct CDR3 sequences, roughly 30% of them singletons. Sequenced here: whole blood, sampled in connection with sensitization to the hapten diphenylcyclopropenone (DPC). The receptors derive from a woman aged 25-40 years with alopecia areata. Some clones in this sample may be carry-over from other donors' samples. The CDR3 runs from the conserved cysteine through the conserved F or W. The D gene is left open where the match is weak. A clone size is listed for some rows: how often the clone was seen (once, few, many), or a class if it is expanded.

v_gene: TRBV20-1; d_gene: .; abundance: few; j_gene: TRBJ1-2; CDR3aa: CSAPTQGRYGYTF; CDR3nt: TGCAGTGCTCCTACACAGGGCCGGTATGGCTACACCTTC
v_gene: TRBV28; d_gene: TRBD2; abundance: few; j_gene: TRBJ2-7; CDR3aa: CASKGTSGGAYYEQYF; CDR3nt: TGTGCCAGCAAGGGGACTAGCGGGGGGGCTTACTACGAGCAGTACTTC
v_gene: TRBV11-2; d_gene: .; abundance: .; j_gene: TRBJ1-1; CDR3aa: CASSLEGKGAFF; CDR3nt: TGTGCCAGCAGCTTAGAAGGCAAGGGAGCTTTCTTT
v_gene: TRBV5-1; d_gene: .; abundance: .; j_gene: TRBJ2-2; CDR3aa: CASSQGTATGELFF; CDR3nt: TGCGCCAGCAGCCAGGGGACGGCCACCGGGGAGCTGTTTTTT
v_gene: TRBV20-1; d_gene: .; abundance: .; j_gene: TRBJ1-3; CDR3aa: CSAEDRRNTIYF; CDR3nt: TGCAGTGCTGAGGACAGACGAAACACCATATATTTT
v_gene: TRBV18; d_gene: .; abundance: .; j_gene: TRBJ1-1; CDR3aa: CASSPPGLQAFF; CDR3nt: TGTGCCAGCTCACCACCAGGCCTTCAAGCTTTCTTT
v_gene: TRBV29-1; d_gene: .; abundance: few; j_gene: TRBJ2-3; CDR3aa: CSVPGWSTDTQYF; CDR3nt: TGCAGCGTTCCGGGATGGAGCACAGATACGCAGTATTTT
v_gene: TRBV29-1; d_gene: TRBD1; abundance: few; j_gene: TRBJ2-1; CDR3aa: CSVGTGETNEQFF; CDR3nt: TGCAGCGTCGGGACAGGGGAAACCAATGAGCAGTTCTTC
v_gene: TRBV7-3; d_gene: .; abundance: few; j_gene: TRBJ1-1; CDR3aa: CASSSNQGTEAFF; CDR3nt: TGTGCCAGCAGCTCGAACCAGGGGACTGAAGCTTTCTTT
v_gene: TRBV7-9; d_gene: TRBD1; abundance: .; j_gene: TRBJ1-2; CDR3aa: CASSLANFGTGDGYTF; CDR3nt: TGTGCCAGCAGCTTAGCGAATTTCGGGACAGGGGATGGCTACACCTTC
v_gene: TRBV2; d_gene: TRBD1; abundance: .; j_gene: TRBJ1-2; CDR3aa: CASSELTSIGTGTLF; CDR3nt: TGTGCCAGCAGTGAACTCACATCTATCGGGACAGGGACCCTCTTC
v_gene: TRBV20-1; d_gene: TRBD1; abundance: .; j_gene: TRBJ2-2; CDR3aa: CSAFRTGRANTGELFF; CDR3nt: TGCAGTGCTTTCAGGACAGGCCGGGCGAACACCGGGGAGCTGTTTTTT
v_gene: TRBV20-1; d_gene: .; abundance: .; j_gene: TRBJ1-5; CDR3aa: CSALQDFNQPQHF; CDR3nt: TGCAGTGCTTTGCAGGATTTCAATCAGCCCCAGCATTTT
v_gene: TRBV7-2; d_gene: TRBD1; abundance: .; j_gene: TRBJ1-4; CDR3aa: CASSARGPTNEKLFF; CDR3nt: TGTGCCAGCAGCGCCAGGGGGCCAACTAATGAAAAACTGTTTTTT
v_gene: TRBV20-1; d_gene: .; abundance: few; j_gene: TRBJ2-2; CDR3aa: CSASPARRELFF; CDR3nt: TGCAGTGCTAGTCCGGCCCGAAGGGAGCTGTTTTTT
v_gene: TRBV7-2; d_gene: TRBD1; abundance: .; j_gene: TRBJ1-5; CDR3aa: CASSVDRDQPQHF; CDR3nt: TGTGCCAGCAGCGTAGACAGGGATCAGCCCCAGCATTTT
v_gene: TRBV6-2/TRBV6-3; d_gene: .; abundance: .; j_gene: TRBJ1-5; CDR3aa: CASSPTGAGANQPQHF; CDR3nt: TGTGCCAGCAGTCCCACGGGAGCAGGGGCCAATCAGCCCCAGCATTTT